A single sample is the source of the 25 T cell receptor beta chains below, sequenced in a study of CD8 T cells in ankylosing spondylitis. TCRdb fed the 5' RACE reads into MiXCR, producing one record per CDR3 protein. Counted here are 300,000 to 400,000 distinct CDR3 sequences, about 9.9% occurring once; the ten biggest clones make up about 10%. The sequencing sample was made of blood, either unsorted or a sorted T cell fraction (not recorded which). The receptor set was obtained from a female donor with ankylosing spondylitis or in good health (not recorded which).

This clonotype was detected many times. V is TRBV5-1 and J is TRBJ1-1; D is possibly TRBD1 (5 bases). The CDR3 is made up of 15 amino acids. Germline V gives CDR1 SGHRS, CDR2 YFSETQ. Trimming stripped 1 base from V and 1 base from J, with 11 bases between. CDR3 residues: CASSLRGNPNTEAFF. The CDR3 nucleotides read TGCGCCAGCAGCTTGAGGGGCAACCCGAACACTGAAGCTTTCTTT.

This clonotype was picked up many times. The CDR3 loop is CAISVQGNYEQYF. Written as DNA, the CDR3 is TGTGCCATCAGTGTACAGGGTAACTACGAGCAGTACTTC. The gene calls are TRBV10-3 and TRBJ2-7, with D possibly matching TRBD1 (6 bases). The germline gives CDR1 ENHRY, CDR2 SYGVKD. Trimming removed 4 bases at V and 3 bases at J, with 10 bases between. This CDR3 region has 13 residues.

For this clonotype: A much larger clone lies a single base off, so this may be a read error. The V and J genes are TRBV19 and TRBJ2-1, with 7 bases aligning to TRBD2. V shed 3 bases and J 6 bases; nucleotides not matched to a gene: 8. Germline lookup yields CDR1 LNHDA and CDR2 SQIVND (reference sequence). CDR3 length: 15 amino acids. The CDR3 region has the DNA TGTGCCAGTAGTATTTCGCGGGGGAGCGGCAATGAGCAGTTCTTC. Its protein product is CASSISRGSGNEQFF.

V gene TRBV7-9 combines with J gene TRBJ2-1; 7 bases fit TRBD2. This CDR3 is 14 amino acids long. Germline CDR1 reads SEHNR; CDR2 reads FQNEAQ (reference sequence). V was clipped by 6 bases and J by 5 bases; unmatched bases: 7. DNA for the CDR3: TGTGCCAGCAGACCCTGGGGGGGGAACAATGAGCAGTTCTTC. Translating it yields CASRPWGGNNEQFF.

There are many counts of this clonotype. The DNA of the CDR3 is TGCGCCAGCAGGGCCACAGCGATTGTAAACGATGGCTACACCTTC. Translation: CASRATAIVNDGYTF. The rearrangement links TRBV5-1 to TRBJ1-2; D unresolved. Germline CDR1 is SGHRS and CDR2 is YFSETQ. The CDR3 loop spans 15 amino acids. The ends were cut back, 5 bases at V and 6 bases at J, with 20 bases in the middle. Filled out from reference TRBV5-1 and TRBJ1-2, the complete variable domain reads KAGVTQTPRYLIKTRGQQVTLSCSPISGHRSVSWYQQTPGQGLQFLFEYFSETQRNKGNFPGRFSGRQFSNSRSEMNVSTLELGDSALYLCASRATAIVNDGYTFGSGTRLTVV.

This clonotype was picked up many times. J is TRBJ1-3 and V is TRBV7-3; D is uncertain. The CDR3 consists of 17 residues. The V gene's germline CDR1 is SGHTA and CDR2 FQGTGA. The germline V and J ends were trimmed by 3 bases and 4 bases, with 19 bases remaining between them. CDR3 sequence (DNA): TGTGCCAGCAGCTTCGACCCCCTCGGGAAGGTCGGAAACACCATATATTTT. This translates into CASSFDPLGKVGNTIYF.

In its sample, this clonotype was seen many times. V is TRBV3-1 and J is TRBJ2-3; 9 bases map to TRBD1. With 0 bases clipped from V and 1 base from J, the junction kept 14 bases outside the gene matches. The CDR3 has 20 amino acids. CDR1 is LGHDT, CDR2 YNNKEL, per germline (reference sequence). CDR3 protein: CASSQDMSPLGQGGTDTQYF. The CDR3 coding sequence is TGTGCCAGCAGCCAAGATATGTCTCCGCTGGGACAGGGAGGCACAGATACGCAGTATTTT.

This chain joins TRBV28 and TRBJ1-5; TRBD1 matches 9 bases. V shed 2 bases and J 9 bases; nucleotides not matched to a gene: 8. Germline V gene sequence: CDR1 MDHEN, CDR2 SYDVKM. The CDR3 is 15 residues long. The CDR3 region has the DNA TGTGCCAGCAGTTTAAGGTCGGGACAGGGTGGGCCCCAGCATTTT. It specifies CASSLRSGQGGPQHF.

This clonotype was seen repeatedly, ten times or more. This chain connects TRBV12-3 or TRBV12-4 to TRBJ1-2; TRBD1 might be the D (6 bases). V was pared by 5 bases and J by 8 bases, with 15 bases between. The CDR3 is 13 residues long. The CDR3 is CASSPQGLMGYTF. The DNA of the CDR3 is TGTGCCAGCAGTCCCCAGGGGCTGATGGGCTACACCTTC.

This clonotype was observed at least ten times. The chain has TRBV10-3 and TRBJ2-1, with TRBD1 matching 7 bases. Germline V gene lookup returns CDR1 ENHRY and CDR2 SYGVKD. The CDR3 is 14 amino acids. Here the CDR3 reads CANSPRGQDNEQFF. The CDR3 DNA reads as TGTGCAAACTCGCCCCGAGGACAGGACAATGAGCAGTTCTTC.

This clonotype was recorded many times. The chain is built from TRBV20-1 and TRBJ2-5; D is unclear. Germline loops: CDR1 DFQATT, CDR2 SNEGSKA (reference sequence). The V end lost 2 bases, the J end lost 1 base, and 11 bases lay between the germline ends. This CDR3 comprises 14 residues. In DNA, the CDR3 is TGCAGTGCTAGAACGCCGCAGTCCCAAGAGACCCAGTACTTC. This codes for CSARTPQSQETQYF.

There are many counts of this clonotype. CDR3 nucleotide sequence: TGTGCCAGCAGCCCTGTGGCAGGGATCTACGAGCAGTACTTC. Protein product: CASSPVAGIYEQYF. The chain is built from TRBV3-1 and TRBJ2-7; TRBD1 might be the D (5 bases). The ends were cut back, 4 bases at V and 3 bases at J, with 13 bases in the middle. CDR1 LGHDT and CDR2 YNNKEL come from the germline V gene (reference sequence). The CDR3 is made up of 14 amino acids.

This clonotype was seen many times. V gene TRBV7-9 combines with J gene TRBJ2-1, with D perhaps assigned TRBD1 or TRBD2 (5 bases each). The CDR3 is 14 residues long. V lost 4 bases, J lost 7 bases, and 14 bases lay in between. CDR1 is SEHNR, CDR2 FQNEAQ, per germline (reference sequence). CDR3 nucleotides: TGTGCCAGCAGCTCACGAGGGACCGTTAATGAGCAGTTCTTC. Translation gives CASSSRGTVNEQFF.

This clonotype was recorded many times. The V call is TRBV28, the J call TRBJ2-1, with D possibly matching TRBD1 (6 bases). Germline CDR1 and CDR2: MDHEN and SYDVKM. The CDR3 loop spans 15 amino acids. V was cut by 4 bases and J by 4 bases, with 14 bases left in between. CDR3: CASSSTGNRYNEQFF. The CDR3 nucleotides are TGTGCCAGCAGTTCGACAGGTAACCGGTACAATGAGCAGTTCTTC.

This clonotype has a count of ten or more. The rearrangement uses TRBV11-2 and TRBJ2-7; TRBD2 agrees at 10 bases. The CDR3 runs 14 residues. V was clipped by 3 bases and J by 5 bases; unmatched bases: 4. In germline, CDR1 is SGHAT, CDR2 FQNNGV. Here the CDR3 reads CASSFSLAGNEQYF. CDR3 nucleotides: TGTGCCAGCAGCTTCTCACTAGCGGGAAACGAGCAGTACTTC. Using reference TRBV11-2 and TRBJ2-7 for the parts outside the CDR3, the full variable domain is EAGVAQSPRYKIIEKRQSVAFWCNPISGHATLYWYQQILGQGPKLLIQFQNNGVVDDSQLPKDRFSAERLKGVDSTLKIQPAKLEDSAVYLCASSFSLAGNEQYFGPGTRLTVT.

This clonotype was seen a handful of times. The genes are TRBV5-1 and TRBJ2-1; 10 positions match TRBD2. CDR3 length: 15 amino acids. Germline lookup yields CDR1 SGHRS and CDR2 YFSETQ. Germline trimming cut 2 bases from V and 8 bases from J; bases unmatched to any gene: 7. Here the CDR3 DNA reads TGCGCCAGCAGCTTCAGCGGGGGGGGTATTGATGAGCAGTTCTTC. Translating it yields CASSFSGGGIDEQFF.

This clonotype was seen ten or more times. This chain joins TRBV20-1 and TRBJ2-5; TRBD2 matches at 10 bases. The V segment lost 4 bases and the J segment 1 base; nucleotides outside the gene matches: 3. The CDR3 totals 14 residues. The germline V gene encodes CDR1 DFQATT and CDR2 SNEGSKA (reference sequence). The CDR3 here is CSAIGTSAQETQYF. CDR3 in DNA: TGCAGTGCTATCGGGACTAGCGCCCAAGAGACCCAGTACTTC.

The chain joins TRBV6-9 to TRBJ1-4, with TRBD1 as a possible D gene (5 bases). The CDR3 runs 18 residues. V was clipped by 4 bases and J by 7 bases, with 25 bases between them. The germline V gene encodes CDR1 MNHGY and CDR2 SVAAGI. The CDR3 loop reads CASSSSRAPEGMLEKLFF. The CDR3 DNA follows: TGTGCCAGCAGTTCTTCCCGGGCACCGGAGGGGATGCTTGAAAAACTGTTTTTT.

The V gene is TRBV24-1, the J gene TRBJ2-1, with 9 bases matching TRBD1. V lost 7 bases and J lost 8; bases outside the gene matches: 14. The germline V gene has CDR1 KGHDR and CDR2 SFDVKD. The CDR3 consists of 16 residues. The CDR3: CATSGPGQGGKDEQFF. The CDR3 DNA is TGTGCCACCAGCGGACCGGGACAGGGAGGGAAGGATGAGCAGTTCTTC.

There are many counts of this clonotype. Sequence at one end of the junction differs from germline and may be a read error. The chain recombines TRBV10-3 with TRBJ1-5; D unclear. Germline loops: CDR1 ENHRY, CDR2 SYGVKD. The CDR3 covers 12 residues. The CDR3 coding sequence is TGTGCCATCAGCGTTAGCGATCAGCCCCAGCATTTT. It yields the protein CAISVSDQPQHF.

J is TRBJ2-1 and V is TRBV2, with 9 nucleotides matching TRBD2. Per germline, CDR1 SNHLY and CDR2 FYNNEI. The CDR3 loop spans 15 amino acids. J gave up 7 bases and V 8 bases, and 12 bases lay outside the gene matches. CDR3 nucleotides: TGTGCCAGCCGGGGGTGGAGACTAGCGGAAAATGAGCAGTTCTTC. Translated, it gives CASRGWRLAENEQFF.

This clonotype has only a few counts. The rearrangement uses TRBV7-8 and TRBJ2-7, with a weak D call TRBD1 (6 bases). Between the trimmed V and J ends, which lost 0 bases and 3 bases, there was a span of 15 bases. This CDR3 region has 16 residues. Germline loops: CDR1 SGHVS, CDR2 FQNEAQ. CDR3 nucleotide sequence: TGTGCCAGCAGCTTAGCGGACCCAGGGGTTAACTACGAGCAGTACTTC. The encoded protein is CASSLADPGVNYEQYF.

A few counts support this clonotype. J is TRBJ2-5 and V is TRBV7-2; D is unresolved. Trimming pared 5 bases from V and 2 bases from J, leaving 9 bases between. CDR3 size: 13 residues. Germline loops: CDR1 SGHTA, CDR2 FQGNSA. The CDR3, as DNA: TGTGCCAGCAGCCAAAACCAACAAGAGACCCAGTACTTC. It yields the protein CASSQNQQETQYF.

There are many counts of this clonotype. The chain recombines TRBV28 with TRBJ1-2; 10 nucleotides agree with TRBD1. CDR1 is MDHEN and CDR2 is SYDVKM in the germline V gene. The CDR3 is 15 amino acids. V shed 7 bases, J shed 5 bases, and the junction held 10 bases outside the gene matches. CDR3 loop: CASKGQGTNYYGYTF. CDR3 nucleotides: TGTGCCAGCAAGGGACAGGGGACTAATTATTATGGCTACACCTTC.

This clonotype appeared many times. The V call is TRBV6-5, the J call TRBJ1-6; no clear D. The V end lost 8 bases, the J end lost 6 bases, and 8 bases lay between the germline ends. This CDR3 has 12 residues. Germline CDR1 reads MNHEY; CDR2 reads SVGAGI. The CDR3 loop is CASASLNSPLHF. CDR3 sequence (DNA): TGTGCCAGCGCCTCTCTTAATTCACCCCTCCACTTT.